This is a list of T cell receptor beta chains from one sample in a study of neurological immune-mediated disorders. TCRdb processed the 5' RACE reads anew with MiXCR; each CDR3 protein has one entry. The sample lists about 80,000 distinct CDR3 sequences; 5% to 6% were seen once. Material: PBMCs. The receptors were gathered from an older woman with multiple sclerosis. Each CDR3 is given with its conserved first and last residue. D genes are given only for firm matches. Size is omitted from some rows. Given values are once, few, many or a class for expanded clones.

v_gene: TRBV9; d_gene: TRBD2; j_gene: TRBJ2-3; abundance: many; CDR3nt: TGTGCCAGCAGCGTAGGAGCTAGCGGGACATTCACAGATACGCAGTATTTT; CDR3aa: CASSVGASGTFTDTQYF
v_gene: TRBV11-2; d_gene: .; j_gene: TRBJ1-2; abundance: many; CDR3nt: TGTGCCAGCAGCTTATCAGGTTATGGCGCAGGGGTGTTTGGCTACACCTTC; CDR3aa: CASSLSGYGAGVFGYTF
v_gene: TRBV12-3/TRBV12-4; d_gene: .; j_gene: TRBJ2-3; abundance: many; CDR3nt: TGTGCCAGCAGACCTAACAGCACAGATACGCAGTATTTT; CDR3aa: CASRPNSTDTQYF
v_gene: TRBV27; d_gene: TRBD1; j_gene: TRBJ2-2; abundance: many; CDR3nt: TGTGCCAGCTCCCGACAGGGTAGCACCGGGGAGCTGTTTTTT; CDR3aa: CASSRQGSTGELFF
v_gene: TRBV6-1; d_gene: TRBD1; j_gene: TRBJ2-3; abundance: .; CDR3nt: TGTGCCAGCAGTGTACAGGGGGGCACAGATACGCAGTATTTT; CDR3aa: CASSVQGGTDTQYF
v_gene: TRBV5-1; d_gene: .; j_gene: TRBJ2-7; abundance: many; CDR3nt: TGCGCCAGCAGCCTCCCTAACACGGCGAGCTCCTACGAGCAGTACTTC; CDR3aa: CASSLPNTASSYEQYF
v_gene: TRBV6-6; d_gene: .; j_gene: TRBJ2-2; abundance: many; CDR3nt: TGTGCCAGCAGTTACGAGGGCGCGAACACCGGGGAGCTGTTTTTT; CDR3aa: CASSYEGANTGELFF
v_gene: TRBV6-6; d_gene: .; j_gene: TRBJ1-2; abundance: many; CDR3nt: TGTGCCAGCACCCAGTCCAACTATGGCTACACCTTC; CDR3aa: CASTQSNYGYTF
v_gene: TRBV3-1; d_gene: TRBD2; j_gene: TRBJ2-1; abundance: many; CDR3nt: TGTGCCAGCAGCCAAGATTATCCGCGGGGGGGTTCCTACAATGAGCAGTTCTTC; CDR3aa: CASSQDYPRGGSYNEQFF
v_gene: TRBV20-1; d_gene: TRBD1; j_gene: TRBJ1-5; abundance: many; CDR3nt: TGCAGTGCCCCCCCTGGGGGACAGGGGAGCAATCAGCCCCAGCATTTT; CDR3aa: CSAPPGGQGSNQPQHF
v_gene: TRBV5-1; d_gene: TRBD1; j_gene: TRBJ1-6; abundance: many; CDR3nt: TGCGCCAGCAGCTTGGTAGGGACAGGGATCAATTCACCCCTCCACTTT; CDR3aa: CASSLVGTGINSPLHF
v_gene: TRBV7-2; d_gene: TRBD1; j_gene: TRBJ1-1; abundance: many; CDR3nt: TGTGCCGGCAGCCCTCTTCCGGGACAGGTGAACACTGAAGCTTTCTTT; CDR3aa: CAGSPLPGQVNTEAFF